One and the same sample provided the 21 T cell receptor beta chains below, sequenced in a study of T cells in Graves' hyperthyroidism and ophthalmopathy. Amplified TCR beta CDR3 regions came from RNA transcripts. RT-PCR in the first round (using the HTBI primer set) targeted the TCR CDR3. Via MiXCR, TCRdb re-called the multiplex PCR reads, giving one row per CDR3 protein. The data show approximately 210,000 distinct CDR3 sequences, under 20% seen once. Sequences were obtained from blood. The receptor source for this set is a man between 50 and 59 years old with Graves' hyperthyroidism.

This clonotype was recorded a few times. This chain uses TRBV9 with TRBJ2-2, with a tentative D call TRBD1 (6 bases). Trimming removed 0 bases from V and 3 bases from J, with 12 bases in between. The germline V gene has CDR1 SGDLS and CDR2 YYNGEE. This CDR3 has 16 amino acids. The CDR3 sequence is CASSVGHREYTGELFF. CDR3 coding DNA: TGTGCCAGCAGCGTAGGTCACAGGGAGTACACCGGGGAGCTGTTTTTT.

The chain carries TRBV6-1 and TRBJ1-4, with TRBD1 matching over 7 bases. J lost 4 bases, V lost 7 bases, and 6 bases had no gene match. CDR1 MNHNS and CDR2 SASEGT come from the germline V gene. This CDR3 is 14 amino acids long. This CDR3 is CASNSGQVNEKLFF. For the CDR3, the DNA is TGTGCCAGCAACTCCGGACAGGTTAATGAAAAACTGTTTTTT.

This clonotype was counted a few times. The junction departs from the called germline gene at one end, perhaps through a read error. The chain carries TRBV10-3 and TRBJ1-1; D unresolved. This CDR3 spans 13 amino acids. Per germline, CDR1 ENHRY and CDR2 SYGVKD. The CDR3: CAISGRENTKAFF. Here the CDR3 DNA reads TGTGCCATCAGTGGACGGGAGAACACTAAAGCTTTCTTT.

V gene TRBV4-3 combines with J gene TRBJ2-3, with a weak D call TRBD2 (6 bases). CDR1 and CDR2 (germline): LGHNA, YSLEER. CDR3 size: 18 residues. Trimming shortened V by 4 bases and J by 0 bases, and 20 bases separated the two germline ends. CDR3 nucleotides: TGCGCCAGCAGCCGGAGAGCCCCACTCGCGGGGAGCACAGATACGCAGTATTTT. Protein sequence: CASSRRAPLAGSTDTQYF.

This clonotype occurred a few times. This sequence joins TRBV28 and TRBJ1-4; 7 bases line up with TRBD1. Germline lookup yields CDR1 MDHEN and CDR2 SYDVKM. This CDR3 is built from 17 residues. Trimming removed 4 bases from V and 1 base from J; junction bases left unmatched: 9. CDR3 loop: CASSSDRLGGTNEKLFF. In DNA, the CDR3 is TGTGCCAGCAGTTCGGACAGGCTGGGGGGAACTAATGAAAAACTGTTTTTT.

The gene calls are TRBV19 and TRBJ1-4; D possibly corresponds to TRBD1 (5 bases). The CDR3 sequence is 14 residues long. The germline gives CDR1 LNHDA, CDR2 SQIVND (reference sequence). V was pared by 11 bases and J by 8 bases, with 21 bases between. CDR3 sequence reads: CACRPGRRDEKLFF. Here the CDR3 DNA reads TGTGCCTGCAGACCGGGACGGCGGGACGAAAAACTGTTTTTT. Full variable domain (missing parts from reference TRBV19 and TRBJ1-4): DGGITQSPKYLFRKEGQNVTLSCEQNLNHDAMYWYRQDPGQGLRLIYYSQIVNDFQKGDIAEGYSVSREKKESFPLTVTSAQKNPTAFYLCACRPGRRDEKLFFGSGTQLSVL.

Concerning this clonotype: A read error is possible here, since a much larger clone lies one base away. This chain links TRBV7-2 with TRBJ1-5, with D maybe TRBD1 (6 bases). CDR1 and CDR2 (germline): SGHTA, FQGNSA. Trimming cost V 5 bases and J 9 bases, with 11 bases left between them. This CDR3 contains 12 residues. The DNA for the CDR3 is TGTGCCAGCAGCGTACAGGGCCCGCCCCAGCATTTT. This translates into CASSVQGPPQHF.

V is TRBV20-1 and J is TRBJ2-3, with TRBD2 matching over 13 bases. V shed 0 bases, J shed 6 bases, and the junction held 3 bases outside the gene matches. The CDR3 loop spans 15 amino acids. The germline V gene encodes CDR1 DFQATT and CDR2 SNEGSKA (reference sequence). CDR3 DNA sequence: TGCAGTGCTAGAGAACTAGCGGGAGGGCCGGATACGCAGTATTTT. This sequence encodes CSARELAGGPDTQYF.

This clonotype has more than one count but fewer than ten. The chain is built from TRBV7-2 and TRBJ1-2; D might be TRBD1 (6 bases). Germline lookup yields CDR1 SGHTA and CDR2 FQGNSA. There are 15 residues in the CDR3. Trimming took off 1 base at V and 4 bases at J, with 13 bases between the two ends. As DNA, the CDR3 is TGTGCCAGCAGCTTAGGGTGGGGGGCGAGCTATGGCTACACCTTC. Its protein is CASSLGWGASYGYTF.

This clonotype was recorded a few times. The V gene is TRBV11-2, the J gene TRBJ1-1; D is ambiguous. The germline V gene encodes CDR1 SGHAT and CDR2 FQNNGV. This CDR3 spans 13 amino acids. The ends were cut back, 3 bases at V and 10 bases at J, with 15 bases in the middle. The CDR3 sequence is CASSLDPGRRAFF. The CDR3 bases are TGTGCCAGCAGCTTGGACCCTGGAAGGAGAGCTTTCTTT.

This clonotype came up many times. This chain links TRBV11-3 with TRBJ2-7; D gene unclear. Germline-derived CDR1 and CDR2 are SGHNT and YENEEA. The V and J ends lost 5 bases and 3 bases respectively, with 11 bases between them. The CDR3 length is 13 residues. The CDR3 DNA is TGTGCCAGCAGCACCCATAGCAGCTACGAGCAGTACTTC. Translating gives CASSTHSSYEQYF. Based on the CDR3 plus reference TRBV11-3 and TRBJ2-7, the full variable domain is EAGVVQSPRYKIIEKKQPVAFWCNPISGHNTLYWYLQNLGQGPELLIRYENEEAVDDSQLPKDRFSAERLKGVDSTLKIQPAELGDSAVYLCASSTHSSYEQYFGPGTRLTVT.

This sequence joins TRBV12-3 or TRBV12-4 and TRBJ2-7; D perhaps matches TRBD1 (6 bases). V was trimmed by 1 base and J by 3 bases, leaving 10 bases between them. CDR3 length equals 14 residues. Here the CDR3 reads CASSLGGRGYEQYF. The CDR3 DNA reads TGTGCCAGCAGTTTAGGAGGCAGGGGCTACGAGCAGTACTTC.

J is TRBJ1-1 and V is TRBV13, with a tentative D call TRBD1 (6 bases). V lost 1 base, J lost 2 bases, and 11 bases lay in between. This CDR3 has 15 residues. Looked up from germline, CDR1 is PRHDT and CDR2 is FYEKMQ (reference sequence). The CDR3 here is CASSLAGGGNTEAFF. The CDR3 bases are TGTGCCAGCAGCTTAGCGGGGGGCGGAAACACTGAAGCTTTCTTT.

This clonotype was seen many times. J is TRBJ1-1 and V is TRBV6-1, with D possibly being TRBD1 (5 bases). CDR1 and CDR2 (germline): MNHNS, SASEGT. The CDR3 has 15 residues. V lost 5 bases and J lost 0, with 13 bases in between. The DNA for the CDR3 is TGTGCCAGCAGTACGGCGTGGGGCTTGAACACTGAAGCTTTCTTT. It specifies CASSTAWGLNTEAFF.

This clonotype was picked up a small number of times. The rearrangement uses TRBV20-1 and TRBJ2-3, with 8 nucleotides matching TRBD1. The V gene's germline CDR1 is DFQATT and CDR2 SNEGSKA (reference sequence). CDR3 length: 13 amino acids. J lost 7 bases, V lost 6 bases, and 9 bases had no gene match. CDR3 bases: TGCAGTGCCACGGACAGGGTGTTTTATACGCAGTATTTT. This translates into CSATDRVFYTQYF.

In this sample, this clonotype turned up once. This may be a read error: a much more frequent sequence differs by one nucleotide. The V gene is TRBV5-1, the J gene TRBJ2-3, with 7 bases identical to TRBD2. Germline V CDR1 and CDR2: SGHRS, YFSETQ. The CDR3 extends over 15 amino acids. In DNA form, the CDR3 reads TGCGCCGGCAGCTTGGGGCTAGCGGCCGAGGATACGCAGTATTTT. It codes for CAGSLGLAAEDTQYF.

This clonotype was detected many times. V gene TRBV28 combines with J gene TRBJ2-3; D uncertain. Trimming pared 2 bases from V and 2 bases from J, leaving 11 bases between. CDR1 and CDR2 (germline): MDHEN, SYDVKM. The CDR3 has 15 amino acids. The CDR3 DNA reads TGTGCCAGCAGTTTAAGCCGGACGTACACAGATACGCAGTATTTT. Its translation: CASSLSRTYTDTQYF. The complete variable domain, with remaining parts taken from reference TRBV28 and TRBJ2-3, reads DVKVTQSSRYLVKRTGEKVFLECVQDMDHENMFWYRQDPGLGLRLIYFSYDVKMKEKGDIPEGYSVSREKKERFSLILESASTNQTSMYLCASSLSRTYTDTQYFGPGTRLTVL.

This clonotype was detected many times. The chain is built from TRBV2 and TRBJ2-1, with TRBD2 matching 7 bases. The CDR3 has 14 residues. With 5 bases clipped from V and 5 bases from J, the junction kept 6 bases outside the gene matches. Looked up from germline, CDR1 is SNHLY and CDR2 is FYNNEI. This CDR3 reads CASSRGLPDNEQFF. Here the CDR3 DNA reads TGTGCCAGCAGTCGGGGACTACCAGACAATGAGCAGTTCTTC.

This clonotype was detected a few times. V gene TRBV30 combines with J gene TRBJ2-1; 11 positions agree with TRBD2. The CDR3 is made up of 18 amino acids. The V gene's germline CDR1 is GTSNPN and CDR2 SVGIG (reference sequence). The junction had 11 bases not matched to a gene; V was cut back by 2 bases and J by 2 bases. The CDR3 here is CAWSPRGLAGGPYNEQFF. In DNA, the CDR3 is TGTGCCTGGAGTCCACGTGGGCTAGCGGGAGGCCCCTACAATGAGCAGTTCTTC.

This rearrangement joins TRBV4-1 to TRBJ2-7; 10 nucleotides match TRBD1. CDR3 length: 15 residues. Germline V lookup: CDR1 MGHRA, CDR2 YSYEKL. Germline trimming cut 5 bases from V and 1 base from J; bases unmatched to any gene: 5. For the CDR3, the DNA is TGCGCCAGCAGCGCACGGACAGGGGGGTCCTACGAGCAGTACTTC. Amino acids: CASSARTGGSYEQYF.

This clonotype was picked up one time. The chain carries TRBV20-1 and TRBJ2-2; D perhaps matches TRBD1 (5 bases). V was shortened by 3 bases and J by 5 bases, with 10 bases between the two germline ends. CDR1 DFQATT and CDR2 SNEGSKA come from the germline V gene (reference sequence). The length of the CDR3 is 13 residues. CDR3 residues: CSARRQGTGELFF. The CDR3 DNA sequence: TGCAGTGCTAGGCGCCAGGGAACCGGGGAGCTGTTTTTT.